Following are 5 T cell receptor beta chains from one sample sequenced in a study of CD8+ T cells in alopecia areata. Sequencing templates came from extracted RNA that was reverse transcribed into cDNA. Sequencing was performed with immunoSEQ multiplex PCR; in TCRdb, only in-frame clones are kept and a portion is missing. The sample yields 110,000 to 150,000 clones, roughly 60% seen once. The sequencing sample was made of CD8+ T cells sorted from blood. These TCRs come from a human donor in good health.

The chain couples TRBV2 to TRBJ2-1; D not certain. The germline CDR1 and CDR2 sequences are SNHLY and FYNNEI. Trimming removed 8 bases from V and 8 bases from J, with 22 bases in between. The CDR3 is made up of 15 amino acids. CDR3 in amino acids: CASGMTPEARHEQFF. For the CDR3, the DNA is TGTGCCAGCGGGATGACCCCTGAGGCGAGGCATGAGCAGTTCTTC.

This clone was seen a single time. This chain uses TRBV5-4 with TRBJ2-1, with D unresolved. Trimming left V 3 bases short and J 4 bases short, with 11 bases between. Germline CDR1 and CDR2: SGHNT and YYREEE (reference sequence). The CDR3 length is 14 residues. The CDR3 reads CASSSVGVYNEQFF. DNA for the CDR3: TGTGCCAGCAGCTCAGTCGGAGTATACAATGAGCAGTTCTTC.

With regard to this clone: One end of the junction is discordant with germline, which a read error may explain. This chain connects TRBV6-1 to TRBJ2-7, with no clear D. There are 12 residues in the CDR3. Germline lookup yields CDR1 MNHNS and CDR2 SASEGT. The CDR3: CASSEYGPPENF. DNA for the CDR3: TGTGCCAGCAGTGAATATGGCCCTCCCGAGAACTTC.

The V call is TRBV25-1, the J call TRBJ1-2; the D is unclear. The V gene lost 4 bases and the J gene lost 0 bases, with 9 bases spanning the gap. CDR1 is MGHDK and CDR2 is SYGVNS in the germline V gene. The CDR3 consists of 14 residues. CDR3 loop: CASSGYGANYGYTF. The CDR3 DNA reads as TGTGCCAGCAGTGGATACGGGGCTAACTATGGCTACACCTTC.

The chain uses TRBV15 and TRBJ1-5; D unresolved. The ends were cut back, 7 bases at V and 5 bases at J, with 15 bases in the middle. CDR1 LNHNV and CDR2 YYDKDF come from the germline V gene (reference sequence). The CDR3 has 14 amino acids. Written as DNA, the CDR3 is TGTGCCACCACGACGGGGAAGGCGTATCAGCCCCAGCATTTT. Translation gives CATTTGKAYQPQHF.